The rows below give T cell receptor beta chains drawn from one sample of a study of blood T cell repertoires in COVID-19. The repertoire was sequenced with immunoSEQ multiplex PCR; TCRdb's copy has only in-frame clones and lacks some. The sample shows approximately 200,000 clones, 75% to 90% of them seen only once. The sample taken for sequencing was PBMCs or T cells enriched from blood (not recorded which). The receptors derive from a woman in her forties with acute COVID-19. Each CDR3 is given with its conserved first and last residue.

CDR3 protein	V gene	J gene
CTSSQEVGVAGSADTQYF	TRBV1	TRBJ2-3
CASSLGGQGWETQYF	TRBV7-9	TRBJ2-5
CASSQEDRAERWGYTF	TRBV4-1	TRBJ1-2
CASSRTGKGSPLHF	TRBV2	TRBJ1-6
CATSDPSGGETQYF	TRBV24-1	TRBJ2-5
CAWGVYHLGTADGYTF	TRBV30	TRBJ1-2
CSVGPGENGYTF	TRBV29-1	TRBJ1-2
CASAVGGGAFRSDTQYF	TRBV27	TRBJ2-3
CASTGTGRVGTIYF	TRBV6-5	TRBJ1-3
CASRDDRGSYEQYF	TRBV19	TRBJ2-7
CAAGTGPYEQYF	TRBV27	TRBJ2-7
CATRDLYGYTF	TRBV24-1	TRBJ1-2
CASDANTGGNGYTF	TRBV19	TRBJ1-2
CASSWAWGGQETQYF	TRBV11-2	TRBJ2-5
CAWSLGPGTGELFF	TRBV30	TRBJ2-2
CASSLVRGGNTEAFF	TRBV11-2	TRBJ1-1
CATSTERTSSDTQYF	TRBV15	TRBJ2-3
CASSQGTFSNQPQHF	TRBV11-2	TRBJ1-5
CASSLEGGGNRNEQFF	TRBV11-2	TRBJ2-1
CASRRPGTRGYEQYF	TRBV6-5	TRBJ2-7
CASSLGGTPTEAFF	TRBV5-5	TRBJ1-1
CAWSDPTYGNTIYF	TRBV30	TRBJ1-3
CASSQTLVAFSGSSYNEQFF	TRBV4-1	TRBJ2-1
CAISESWASYEQYF	TRBV10-3	TRBJ2-7
CASSYALEGVQFF	TRBV6-5	TRBJ2-1
CSASPSVLLREQYF	TRBV20-1	TRBJ2-7
CSVEGDRDDTEAFF	TRBV29-1	TRBJ1-1
CASSTDSEKLFF	TRBV5-6	TRBJ1-4
CASGLVRTGESGANVLTF	TRBV12-5	TRBJ2-6
CASSPKTENYGYTF	TRBV18	TRBJ1-2
CAWSGVAGSEAGNTIYF	TRBV30	TRBJ1-3
CASSIEQGGNQPQHF	TRBV19	TRBJ1-5
CASSSDREGTNEQFF	TRBV11-3	TRBJ2-1
CASSEVAGGTDTQYF	TRBV6-1	TRBJ2-3
CASSRTANTGELFF	TRBV5-1	TRBJ2-2
CASSPGQGANTEAFF	TRBV6-5	TRBJ1-1
CSASPGYSNQPQHF	TRBV20-1	TRBJ1-5
CASSQEIAGGLQETQYF	TRBV3-1/TRBV3-2	TRBJ2-5
CASSRLWGGEQYF	TRBV4-1	TRBJ2-7
CASSQVAVSPDYGYTF	TRBV3-1/TRBV3-2	TRBJ1-2
CAWKQGGNTEAFF	TRBV30	TRBJ1-1
CASTSELAGVNEQFF	TRBV2	TRBJ2-1
CASRIRLIYEQYF	TRBV2	TRBJ2-7
CASQGGAPTNEKLFF	TRBV19	TRBJ1-4
CASSLGEIRFYEQYF	TRBV7-9	TRBJ2-7
CASSESRILRGYTF	TRBV2	TRBJ1-2
CASSFVGRETQYF	TRBV5-5	TRBJ2-5
CAWTRVIEDSPLHF	TRBV30	TRBJ1-6
CASRRTASYEQYF	TRBV6-5	TRBJ2-7
CASSSQGQGSTNEKLFF	TRBV28	TRBJ1-4
CASSAQGGSSYNEQFF	TRBV14	TRBJ2-1
CASSLRNTEAFF	TRBV28	TRBJ1-1
CASSWDRGFF	TRBV7-3	TRBJ2-1
CASSGTTGFGSPLHF	TRBV5-1	TRBJ1-6